The next 20 T cell receptor beta chains were all read from a single sample in a study of T cell changes during pregnancy in multiple sclerosis. Using immunoSEQ multiplex PCR, the repertoire was profiled, and TCRdb retains in-frame clones only, with some absent. This table has 26,000 or so clones, around 90% appearing once. Sequencing was performed on CD4+ T cells from peripheral blood mononuclear cells, taken in the first trimester of pregnancy. These receptor sequences come from a female donor in good health, enrolled as a control in a pregnancy study.

In its sample, this clone was seen once. The chain recombines TRBV28 with TRBJ1-2; 7 nucleotides agree with TRBD1. The CDR3 spans 15 residues. Trimming removed 8 bases from V and 4 bases from J; junction bases left unmatched: 13. Germline lookup yields CDR1 MDHEN and CDR2 SYDVKM. CDR3 in amino acids: CASGITGDNLYGYTF. The CDR3 coding sequence is TGTGCCAGCGGAATCACAGGGGACAATCTCTATGGCTACACCTTC.

The J gene is TRBJ2-7, the V gene TRBV5-6, with 9 bases matching TRBD2. The junction had 2 bases not matched to a gene; V was cut back by 7 bases and J by 3 bases. This CDR3 comprises 12 residues. The germline V gene encodes CDR1 SGHDT and CDR2 YYEEEE. The CDR3 reads CASGAGGYEQYF. In DNA form, the CDR3 reads TGTGCCAGCGGAGCGGGAGGCTACGAGCAGTACTTC.

This sequence joins TRBV7-2 and TRBJ2-5; 12 positions agree with TRBD2. The CDR3 contains 15 residues. From germline, CDR1 is SGHTA and CDR2 FQGNSA. V lost 5 bases, J lost 4 bases, and 5 bases stayed unmatched. The CDR3 spells CASSPGLAGRETQYF. The CDR3 DNA reads as TGTGCCAGCAGCCCCGGACTAGCGGGGAGAGAGACCCAGTACTTC.

V and J are TRBV4-2 and TRBJ2-2; the D gene is possibly TRBD2 (7 bases). V was trimmed by 0 bases and J by 4 bases, leaving 15 bases between them. Germline loops: CDR1 LGHNA, CDR2 YNFKEQ. CDR3 size: 17 residues. CDR3 amino acids: CASSQDPSRGGTGELFF. CDR3 sequence (DNA): TGTGCCAGCAGCCAAGATCCCAGTAGGGGGGGCACCGGGGAGCTGTTTTTT.

The chain combines TRBV6-4 with TRBJ2-5; 7 nucleotides agree with TRBD1. The CDR3 sequence is 15 residues long. V shed 11 bases, J shed 1 base, and the junction held 13 bases outside the gene matches. The germline V gene has CDR1 MRHNA and CDR2 SNTAGT. The CDR3 DNA sequence: TGTGCCCCCCCGCGACAGGGTACAAGCCAAGAGACCCAGTACTTC. Translating it yields CAPPRQGTSQETQYF.

The rearrangement joins TRBV30 to TRBJ2-5; maybe TRBD2 (7 bases). This CDR3 spans 16 amino acids. From germline, CDR1 is GTSNPN and CDR2 SVGIG (reference sequence). Trimming took 1 base from V and 3 from J, leaving 18 bases between them. CDR3 amino acids: CAWSGAGGLAEETQYF. In DNA form, the CDR3 reads TGTGCCTGGAGTGGCGCCGGGGGGCTAGCGGAAGAGACCCAGTACTTC.

This chain connects TRBV29-1 to TRBJ2-1, with 12 positions matching TRBD2. This CDR3 contains 15 residues. The junction had 5 bases not matched to a gene; V was cut back by 3 bases and J by 5 bases. Germline-derived CDR1 and CDR2 are SQVTM and ANQGSEA. CDR3 sequence reads: CSVEPSGRGNNEQFF. The CDR3 DNA sequence: TGCAGCGTTGAGCCTAGCGGGAGGGGAAACAATGAGCAGTTCTTC.

J is TRBJ2-3 and V is TRBV7-2; TRBD2 is a possible D gene (6 bases). The germline V gene has CDR1 SGHTA and CDR2 FQGNSA. The germline V and J ends were trimmed by 4 bases and 0 bases, with 14 bases remaining between them. The CDR3 consists of 16 residues. Here the CDR3 reads CASSYSGLPSTDTQYF. The CDR3 nucleotides read TGTGCCAGCAGCTACTCGGGACTTCCTAGCACAGATACGCAGTATTTT.

The rearrangement links TRBV5-1 to TRBJ2-5; TRBD1 matches 11 bases. Germline V gives CDR1 SGHRS, CDR2 YFSETQ. This CDR3 is 15 amino acids long. After removal of 3 bases from V and 5 bases from J, the junction contained 6 bases not matched to a gene. The CDR3 protein is CASSYSGTGGETQYF. The CDR3 region has the DNA TGCGCCAGCAGCTACTCCGGGACAGGGGGTGAGACCCAGTACTTC.

The J gene is TRBJ2-1, the V gene TRBV5-1, with 8 bases that match TRBD2. The V and J ends lost 3 bases and 6 bases, in that order; junction bases with no gene match: 8. Per germline, CDR1 SGHRS and CDR2 YFSETQ. The CDR3 extends over 15 amino acids. The DNA for the CDR3 is TGCGCCAGCAGCTCGACTAGCGTCCGAAGCAATGAGCAGTTCTTC. Translation: CASSSTSVRSNEQFF.

The chain recombines TRBV20-1 with TRBJ1-1; TRBD1 might be the D (5 bases). V lost 3 bases, J lost 5 bases, and 7 bases lay in between. Germline V gene sequence: CDR1 DFQATT, CDR2 SNEGSKA (reference sequence). The CDR3 length is 11 residues. The CDR3 sequence is CSASQGTEAFF. In DNA form, the CDR3 reads TGCAGTGCTAGTCAGGGAACTGAAGCTTTCTTT.

This clone was seen only a few times. This chain joins TRBV7-7 and TRBJ2-1; 10 nucleotides match TRBD2. Germline-derived CDR1 and CDR2 are SSHAT and FNYEAQ (reference sequence). The V gene end was trimmed by 5 bases and the J gene end by 9 bases; junction bases not matched to a gene: 16. The CDR3 is 17 amino acids. CDR3 amino acids: CASSISGGALGGSEQFF. The CDR3 DNA follows: TGTGCCAGCAGCATAAGCGGGGGGGCCCTGGGGGGCAGTGAGCAGTTCTTC.

V usage is TRBV10-1 and J usage is TRBJ1-1; D might be TRBD1 (5 bases). Deletions cut 10 bases from V and 1 base from J, with 16 bases between. The CDR3 spans 14 residues. Germline V gene lookup returns CDR1 WNHNN and CDR2 SYGVQD (reference sequence). CDR3 protein: CATPVRTTNTEAFF. The CDR3 nucleotides read TGCGCCACCCCGGTCAGGACAACGAACACTGAAGCTTTCTTT.

This chain joins TRBV5-1 and TRBJ1-5, with unresolved D. CDR3 size: 13 residues. CDR1 and CDR2 from the germline V gene are SGHRS and YFSETQ. V was cut by 5 bases and J by 14 bases, with 20 bases left in between. CDR3 sequence: CASSFDTPGSKHF. The CDR3 DNA reads as TGCGCCAGCAGTTTCGACACCCCCGGTAGTAAGCATTTT.

V is TRBV18 and J is TRBJ2-6; TRBD1 matches at 8 bases. From germline, CDR1 is KGHSH and CDR2 LQKENI. Trimming took 1 base from V and 3 from J; bases not matched to a gene: 8. This CDR3 is 18 amino acids long. The CDR3 protein is CASSPLVGQGGGANVLTF. CDR3 in DNA: TGTGCCAGCTCACCACTAGTTGGACAGGGTGGTGGGGCCAACGTCCTGACTTTC.

This chain joins TRBV19 and TRBJ1-2; TRBD1 aligns across 8 bases. Trimming took 3 bases from V and 6 from J; bases not matched to a gene: 3. From germline, CDR1 is LNHDA and CDR2 SQIVND (reference sequence). The CDR3 length is 13 residues. This chain's CDR3 is CASSMRQGNGYTF. The CDR3 region has the DNA TGTGCCAGTAGTATGAGACAGGGGAATGGCTACACCTTC. Looking up the rest from reference TRBV19 and TRBJ1-2 gives the full variable domain: DGGITQSPKYLFRKEGQNVTLSCEQNLNHDAMYWYRQDPGQGLRLIYYSQIVNDFQKGDIAEGYSVSREKKESFPLTVTSAQKNPTAFYLCASSMRQGNGYTFGSGTRLTVV.

The V and J genes are TRBV27 and TRBJ2-7; the D gene is possibly TRBD1 (5 bases). The germline V and J ends were trimmed by 3 bases and 5 bases, with 14 bases remaining between them. The germline V gene encodes CDR1 MNHEY and CDR2 SMNVEV (reference sequence). The CDR3 totals 14 residues. This chain's CDR3 is CASSFSTPGHEQYF. For the CDR3, the DNA is TGTGCCAGCAGTTTCTCTACCCCAGGGCACGAGCAGTACTTC.

This chain connects TRBV28 to TRBJ1-1, with 11 bases aligning to TRBD1. CDR3 length equals 14 residues. Germline loops: CDR1 MDHEN, CDR2 SYDVKM. Trimming took 4 bases from V and 3 from J; bases not matched to a gene: 1. CDR3 DNA: TGTGCCAGCAGTTCGGGACAGGGGGACACTGAAGCTTTCTTT. This codes for CASSSGQGDTEAFF.

V and J are TRBV7-8 and TRBJ2-7; 9 bases map to TRBD1. Losses at the gene ends were 4 bases for V and 1 base for J; bases not matched to a gene: 14. The CDR3 has 18 residues. CDR1 is SGHVS, CDR2 FQNEAQ, per germline. In DNA form, the CDR3 reads TGTGCCAGCAGCTACCCCCGGGACAGGGCTTACGAATCCTACGAGCAGTACTTC. Translating it yields CASSYPRDRAYESYEQYF.

The chain recombines TRBV14 with TRBJ2-2; D not certain. In germline, CDR1 is SGHDN, CDR2 FVKESK. Trimming pared 2 bases from V and 4 bases from J, leaving 11 bases between. The CDR3 consists of 15 residues. This CDR3 is CASSQQPSGTGELFF. CDR3 bases: TGTGCCAGCAGCCAACAACCCTCAGGCACCGGGGAGCTGTTTTTT.